A selection of T cell receptor beta chains follows, all from one sample in a study of T cell changes during pregnancy in multiple sclerosis. TCRdb's table, derived via immunoSEQ multiplex PCR, lists solely in-frame clones and lacks some. The top ten hold 0.75% to 0.95% of the sample, which has 95,000 to 110,000 clones, 85% to 95% seen once. The input for sequencing was peripheral blood, taken after pregnancy. These receptors all stem from a female donor with multiple sclerosis, enrolled in a pregnancy study. Both conserved end residues are part of each CDR3. The order of the fields is D gene, clone size, CDR3 length, J gene, V gene, CDR3 DNA, CDR3 protein. D genes are given only for firm matches. The size of a clone is reported for some rows only, either as once, few or many, or as a class for expanded clones.

D gene: TRBD1; clone size: -; CDR3 length: 14; J gene: TRBJ2-1; V gene: TRBV11-3; CDR3 DNA: TGTGCCAGCAGCTTAGAGGGACAGGTAAATGAGCAGTTCTTC; CDR3 protein: CASSLEGQVNEQFF
D gene: TRBD1; clone size: -; CDR3 length: 15; J gene: TRBJ1-4; V gene: TRBV18; CDR3 DNA: TGTGCCAGCTCGAAACAGGGGGCAACTAATGAAAAACTGTTTTTT; CDR3 protein: CASSKQGATNEKLFF
D gene: TRBD1; clone size: once; CDR3 length: 14; J gene: TRBJ2-7; V gene: TRBV6-1; CDR3 DNA: TGTGCCAGCAAAGAGGGGGCCGCGGGTACCGAGCAGTACTTC; CDR3 protein: CASKEGAAGTEQYF
D gene: -; clone size: -; CDR3 length: 17; J gene: TRBJ2-2; V gene: TRBV19; CDR3 DNA: TGTGCCAGTAGTATTCTTGGACATATCGGTAACACCGGGGAGCTGTTTTTT; CDR3 protein: CASSILGHIGNTGELFF
D gene: TRBD1; clone size: -; CDR3 length: 16; J gene: TRBJ2-3; V gene: TRBV9; CDR3 DNA: TGTGCCAGCAGCGCCAGGACAGGGGGCTCGACAGATACGCAGTATTTT; CDR3 protein: CASSARTGGSTDTQYF
D gene: TRBD1; clone size: -; CDR3 length: 11; J gene: TRBJ1-2; V gene: TRBV28; CDR3 DNA: TGTGCCAGCTTGACAGGGGATGGCTACACCTTC; CDR3 protein: CASLTGDGYTF
D gene: TRBD1; clone size: -; CDR3 length: 16; J gene: TRBJ1-5; V gene: TRBV7-2; CDR3 DNA: TGTGCCAGCAGCCCTCGGACAGGGAACGGCAATCAGCCCCAGCATTTT; CDR3 protein: CASSPRTGNGNQPQHF
D gene: -; clone size: -; CDR3 length: 14; J gene: TRBJ2-3; V gene: TRBV7-3; CDR3 DNA: TGTGCCAGCAGCTTATTGCAGGATCCAGATACGCAGTATTTT; CDR3 protein: CASSLLQDPDTQYF
D gene: TRBD1; clone size: -; CDR3 length: 14; J gene: TRBJ2-7; V gene: TRBV6-5; CDR3 DNA: TGTGCCAGCAGAGGACAGGGGGGACTCTACGAGCAGTACTTC; CDR3 protein: CASRGQGGLYEQYF
D gene: -; clone size: -; CDR3 length: 16; J gene: TRBJ2-7; V gene: TRBV11-2; CDR3 DNA: TGTGCCAGCAGCTTAGCAGGTGGCGGGTTGAGGAACGAGCAGTACTTC; CDR3 protein: CASSLAGGGLRNEQYF
D gene: -; clone size: -; CDR3 length: 17; J gene: TRBJ2-1; V gene: TRBV5-1; CDR3 DNA: TGCGCCAGCAGCCTGGAGGGGGAGCGTTCCGGGGGGAATGAGCAGTTCTTC; CDR3 protein: CASSLEGERSGGNEQFF
D gene: TRBD1; clone size: -; CDR3 length: 16; J gene: TRBJ2-4; V gene: TRBV19; CDR3 DNA: TGTGCCAGTAATGAGGGGACAGGGGCATTAAAAAACATTCAGTACTTC; CDR3 protein: CASNEGTGALKNIQYF
D gene: TRBD2; clone size: -; CDR3 length: 15; J gene: TRBJ2-1; V gene: TRBV29-1; CDR3 DNA: TGCAGCGTTGTATTTACTAGCGGCTCCTACAATGAGCAGTTCTTC; CDR3 protein: CSVVFTSGSYNEQFF
D gene: -; clone size: -; CDR3 length: 13; J gene: TRBJ2-7; V gene: TRBV2; CDR3 DNA: TGTGCCAGCAGTGGCGTCGGGATGTACGAGCAGTACTTC; CDR3 protein: CASSGVGMYEQYF
D gene: -; clone size: -; CDR3 length: 14; J gene: TRBJ1-6; V gene: TRBV2; CDR3 DNA: TGTGCCAGCGCCTCGGAGTCCTATAATTCACCCCTCCACTTT; CDR3 protein: CASASESYNSPLHF
D gene: -; clone size: -; CDR3 length: 14; J gene: TRBJ1-2; V gene: TRBV7-2; CDR3 DNA: TGTGCCAGCAGCTTATATCAGGGCCTGGATGGCTACACCTTC; CDR3 protein: CASSLYQGLDGYTF
D gene: TRBD2; clone size: -; CDR3 length: 19; J gene: TRBJ2-1; V gene: TRBV19; CDR3 DNA: TGTGCCAGTAGTATCGGCGGGAGGGCCACCAGACGCTCCTACAATGAGCAGTTCTTC; CDR3 protein: CASSIGGRATRRSYNEQFF
D gene: TRBD2; clone size: -; CDR3 length: 14; J gene: TRBJ2-5; V gene: TRBV9; CDR3 DNA: TGTGCCAGCAGCACCACTAGCGGGGGTGAGACCCAGTACTTC; CDR3 protein: CASSTTSGGETQYF
D gene: TRBD2; clone size: -; CDR3 length: 14; J gene: TRBJ2-5; V gene: TRBV28; CDR3 DNA: TGTGCCACCAGGACTAGCGGGATTCAAGAGACCCAGTACTTC; CDR3 protein: CATRTSGIQETQYF
D gene: TRBD1; clone size: -; CDR3 length: 17; J gene: TRBJ1-1; V gene: TRBV19; CDR3 DNA: TGTGCCAGTAGTATCCGGGACAGGGGGCGTCTGAACACTGAAGCTTTCTTT; CDR3 protein: CASSIRDRGRLNTEAFF